Given below is one T cell receptor (beta chain) in context. The antigen this receptor binds is unknown. No per-base quality is available; no much larger clone lies one base away. Memory CD4+ T cells were sorted ex vivo from peripheral blood of narcolepsy patients and healthy controls for TCR Vbeta sequencing. This specimen belongs to a study of T cells in narcolepsy listed by TCRdb under 2018. Study-level background: The study enrolled patients with narcolepsy type 1 or type 2 (NT1, NT2) together with healthy control donors. The study sought autoreactive T cells targeting hypocretin neuron self-antigens (hypocretin, TRIB2) in narcolepsy patients, using TCR Vbeta sequencing to track clonotypes in blood and CSF.

Library preparation employed the immunoSEQ multiplex PCR assay. The table comes from immuneACCESS by way of TCRdb, which keeps in-frame sequences with V and J called. Part of the clones is missing from these tables; in studies checked, under half for an unresolved V gene and the rest for unknown reasons. Here the sample has fewer than 40,000 clones; roughly 87% occur a single time. Over 0.8% of the sample is in the top ten clones. Points the paper makes about the study in general: According to the report, autoreactive clonotypes were detected serially in the blood of the same patients and of different patients, but not in healthy controls. Plots that compared CSF and blood CD4+ T cell clonotypes from the same patient highlighted HCRT-specific and TRIB2-specific autoreactive clonotypes. Patients and controls had similar numbers of sequenced blood memory CD4+ clonotypes, with averages of approximately 40,000 in patients and 33,354 in controls. No sequences matching autoreactive T cell clones were contained in some blood memory CD4+ repertoires from patients and controls.

V trim: 4 bases; J trim: 5 bases; unmatched bases: 6. Taken from cysteine to phenylalanine, the CDR3 has 14 residues. Kept here is only the CDR3 DNA, which spans 42 bases and is read in frame from base 1. Sequencing used CD45RA- memory CD4+ T cells from PBMCs. Per the publication, the cell subset or site label means: memory T cells sorted ex vivo from peripheral blood. The clonotype was recovered from a human donor with narcolepsy. The receptor chain draws on TRBV23-1 and TRBJ1-1; TRBD1 agrees with 8 junctional bases. TRBV23-1 is known as an ORF, though its function is uncertain. The CDR3 in this case is CASSPRQGSTEAFF. The base sequence is TGCGCCAGCAGTCCGAGACAGGGGAGTACTGAAGCTTTCTTT.